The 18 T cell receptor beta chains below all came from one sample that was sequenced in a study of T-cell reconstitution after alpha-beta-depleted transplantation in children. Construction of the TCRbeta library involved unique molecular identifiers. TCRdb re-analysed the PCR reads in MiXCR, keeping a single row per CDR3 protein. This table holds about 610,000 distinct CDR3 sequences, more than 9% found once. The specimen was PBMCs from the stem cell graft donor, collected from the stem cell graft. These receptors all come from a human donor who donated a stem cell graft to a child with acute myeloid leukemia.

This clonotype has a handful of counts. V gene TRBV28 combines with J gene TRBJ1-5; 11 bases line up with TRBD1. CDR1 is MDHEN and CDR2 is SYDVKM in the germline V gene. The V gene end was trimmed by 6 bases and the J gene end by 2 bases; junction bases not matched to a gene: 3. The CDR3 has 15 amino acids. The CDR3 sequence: CASRGQGVRNQPQHF. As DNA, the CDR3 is TGTGCCAGCAGGGGACAGGGGGTTCGCAATCAGCCCCAGCATTTT.

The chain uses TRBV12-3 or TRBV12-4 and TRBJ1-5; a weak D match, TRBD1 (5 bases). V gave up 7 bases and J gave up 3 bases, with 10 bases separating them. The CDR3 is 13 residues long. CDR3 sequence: CASTGPTNQPQHF. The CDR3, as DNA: TGTGCCAGCACGGGGCCCACCAATCAGCCCCAGCATTTT.

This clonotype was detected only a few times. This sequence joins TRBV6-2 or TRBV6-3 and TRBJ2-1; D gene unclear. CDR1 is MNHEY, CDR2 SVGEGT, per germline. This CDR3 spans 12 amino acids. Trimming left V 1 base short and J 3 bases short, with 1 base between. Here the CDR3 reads CASSYFYNEQFF. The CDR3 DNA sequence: TGTGCCAGCAGTTACTTCTACAATGAGCAGTTCTTC.

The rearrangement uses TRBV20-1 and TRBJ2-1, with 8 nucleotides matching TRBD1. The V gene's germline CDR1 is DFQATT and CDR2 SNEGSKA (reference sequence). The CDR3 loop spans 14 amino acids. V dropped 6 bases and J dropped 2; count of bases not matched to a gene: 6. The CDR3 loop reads CSAHGQGPYNEQFF. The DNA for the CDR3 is TGCAGTGCCCATGGACAGGGACCCTACAATGAGCAGTTCTTC.

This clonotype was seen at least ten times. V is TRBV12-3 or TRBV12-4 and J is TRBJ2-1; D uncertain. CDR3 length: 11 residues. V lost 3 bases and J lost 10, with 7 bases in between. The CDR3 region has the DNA TGTGCCAGCAGTTTTCAAGTAGAGCAGTTCTTC. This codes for CASSFQVEQFF.

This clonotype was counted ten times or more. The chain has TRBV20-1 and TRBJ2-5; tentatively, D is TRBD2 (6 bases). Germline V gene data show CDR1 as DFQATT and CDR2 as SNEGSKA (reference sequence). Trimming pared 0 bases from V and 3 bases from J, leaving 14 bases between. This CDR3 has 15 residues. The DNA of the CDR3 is TGCAGTGCTAGAGATCGCGGGACTGGCAAAGAGACCCAGTACTTC. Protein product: CSARDRGTGKETQYF.

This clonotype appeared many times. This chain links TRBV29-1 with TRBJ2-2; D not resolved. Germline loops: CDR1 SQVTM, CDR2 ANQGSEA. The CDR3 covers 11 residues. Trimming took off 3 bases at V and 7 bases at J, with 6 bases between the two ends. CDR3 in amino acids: CSVEQVGELFF. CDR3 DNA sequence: TGCAGCGTTGAGCAGGTCGGGGAGCTGTTTTTT.

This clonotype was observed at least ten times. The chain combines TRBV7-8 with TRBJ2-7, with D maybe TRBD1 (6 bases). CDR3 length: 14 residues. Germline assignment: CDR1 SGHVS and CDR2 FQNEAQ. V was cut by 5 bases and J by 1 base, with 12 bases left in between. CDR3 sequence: CASSPNRVSYEQYF. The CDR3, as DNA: TGTGCCAGCAGCCCCAACAGGGTTTCCTACGAGCAGTACTTC.

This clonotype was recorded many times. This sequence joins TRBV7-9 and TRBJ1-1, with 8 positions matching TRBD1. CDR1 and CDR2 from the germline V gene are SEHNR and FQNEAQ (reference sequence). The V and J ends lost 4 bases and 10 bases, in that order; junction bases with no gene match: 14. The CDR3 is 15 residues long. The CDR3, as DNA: TGTGCCAGCAGCTCTATGGACAGGGTGGGAGGTGGAGCTTTCTTT. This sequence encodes CASSSMDRVGGGAFF.

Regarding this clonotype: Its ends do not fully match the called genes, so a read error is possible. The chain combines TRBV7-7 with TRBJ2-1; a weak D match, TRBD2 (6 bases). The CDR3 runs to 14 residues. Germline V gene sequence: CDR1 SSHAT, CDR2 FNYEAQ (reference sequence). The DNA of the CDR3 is TGTGCTAGCAGCCCCGAACTCGACCGGGGGGAGCAGTTCTTC. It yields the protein CASSPELDRGEQFF.

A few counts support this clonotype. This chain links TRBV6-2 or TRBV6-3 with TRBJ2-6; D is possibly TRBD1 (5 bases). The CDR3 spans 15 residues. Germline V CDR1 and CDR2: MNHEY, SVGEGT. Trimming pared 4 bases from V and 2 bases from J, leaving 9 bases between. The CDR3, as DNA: TGTGCCAGCAGTTTTCAAGGGGCTGGGGCCAACGTCCTGACTTTC. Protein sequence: CASSFQGAGANVLTF.

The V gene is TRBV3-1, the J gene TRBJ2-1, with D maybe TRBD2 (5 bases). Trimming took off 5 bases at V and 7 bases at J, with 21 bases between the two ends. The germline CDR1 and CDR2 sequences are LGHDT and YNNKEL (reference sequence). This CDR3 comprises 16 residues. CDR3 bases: TGTGCCAGCAGCTCGGGCCAGAGGGAGAAGGGTAATGAGCAGTTCTTC. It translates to CASSSGQREKGNEQFF.

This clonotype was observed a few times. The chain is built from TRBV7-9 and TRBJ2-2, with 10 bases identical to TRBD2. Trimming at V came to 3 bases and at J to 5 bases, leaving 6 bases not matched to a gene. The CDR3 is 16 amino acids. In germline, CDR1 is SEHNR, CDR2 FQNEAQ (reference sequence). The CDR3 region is CASSFRLAGETGELFF. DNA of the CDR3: TGTGCCAGCAGCTTTCGACTAGCGGGTGAGACCGGGGAGCTGTTTTTT.

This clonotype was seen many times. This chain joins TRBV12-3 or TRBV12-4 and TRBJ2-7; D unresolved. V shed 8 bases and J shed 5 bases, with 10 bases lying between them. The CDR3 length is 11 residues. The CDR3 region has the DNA TGTGCCAGCTCAAAGGGCCACGAGCAGTACTTC. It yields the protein CASSKGHEQYF.

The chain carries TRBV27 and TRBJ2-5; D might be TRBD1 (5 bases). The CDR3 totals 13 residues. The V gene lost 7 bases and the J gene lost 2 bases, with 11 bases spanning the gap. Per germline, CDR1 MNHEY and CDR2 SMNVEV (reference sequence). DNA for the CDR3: TGTGCCAGCATGAGACAGTTACAAGAGACCCAGTACTTC. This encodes CASMRQLQETQYF.

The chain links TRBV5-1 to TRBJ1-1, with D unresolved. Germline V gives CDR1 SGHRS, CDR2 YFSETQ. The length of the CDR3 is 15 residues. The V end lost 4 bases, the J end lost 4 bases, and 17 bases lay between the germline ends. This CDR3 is CASSPRQRGSTEAFF. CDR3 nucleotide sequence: TGCGCCAGCAGCCCCCGCCAGCGCGGAAGCACTGAAGCTTTCTTT.

The CDR3: CAWIVARTSRSYNEQFF. The CDR3 nucleotides read TGTGCCTGGATTGTGGCCAGGACTAGTCGGTCCTACAATGAGCAGTTCTTC. The rearrangement uses TRBV30 and TRBJ2-1; 7 nucleotides match TRBD2. The CDR3 is 17 amino acids. CDR1 and CDR2 from the germline V gene are GTSNPN and SVGIG (reference sequence). After removal of 4 bases from V and 1 base from J, the junction contained 13 bases not matched to a gene.

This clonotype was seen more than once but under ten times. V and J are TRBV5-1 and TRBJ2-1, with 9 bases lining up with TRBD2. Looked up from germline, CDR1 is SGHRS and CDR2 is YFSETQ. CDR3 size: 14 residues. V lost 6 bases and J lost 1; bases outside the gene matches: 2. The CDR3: CASNLAGSYNEQFF. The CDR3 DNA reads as TGCGCCAGCAACCTAGCGGGATCCTACAATGAGCAGTTCTTC.